These 6 T cell receptor beta chains were all obtained from the same sample, sequenced in a study of T cell responses to AZD1222 COVID-19 vaccine. Sequencing was performed with immunoSEQ multiplex PCR; in TCRdb, only in-frame clones are kept and a portion is missing. The data contain over 100,000 clones, 75% to 90% of them seen just once; the ten biggest clones take up roughly 6%. The sample was peripheral blood, taken on day 0 of AZD1222 vaccination. All receptors derive from an adult in good health.

This clone was observed once. The chain uses TRBV6-5 and TRBJ1-5; D is ambiguous. Trimming pared 6 bases from V and 6 bases from J, leaving 15 bases between. CDR1 and CDR2 (germline): MNHEY, SVGAGI. The CDR3 spans 14 residues. The CDR3 reads CASRDLGGVQPQHF. CDR3 in DNA: TGTGCCAGCAGAGATTTGGGCGGTGTTCAGCCCCAGCATTTT.

The rearrangement links TRBV19 to TRBJ1-5; no definite D call. There are 14 residues in the CDR3. Germline CDR1 and CDR2: LNHDA and SQIVND (reference sequence). V lost 5 bases and J 2 bases, leaving 10 bases between the germline ends. The CDR3 DNA sequence: TGTGCCAGTAGTTTTGGCTGGGGCAATCAGCCCCAGCATTTT. Its translation: CASSFGWGNQPQHF.

V gene TRBV7-9 combines with J gene TRBJ2-1, with D maybe TRBD1 (6 bases). In germline, CDR1 is SEHNR, CDR2 FQNEAQ (reference sequence). This CDR3 comprises 16 residues. V lost 5 bases and J lost 0, with 14 bases in between. The DNA for the CDR3 is TGTGCCAGCAGCGGTTATCAGGGGAGCTCCTACAATGAGCAGTTCTTC. Protein product: CASSGYQGSSYNEQFF.

This clone was observed once. V and J are TRBV30 and TRBJ2-7; 9 bases fit TRBD1. This CDR3 contains 12 residues. Trimming cost V 4 bases and J 3 bases; bases outside gene matches: 1. Germline V CDR1 and CDR2: GTSNPN, SVGIG (reference sequence). The CDR3 region has the DNA TGTGCCTGGAACAGGGGGCTCTACGAGCAGTACTTC. Translation: CAWNRGLYEQYF.

This clone has just one count. The CDR3 loop reads CAIRTGPNTEAFF. The CDR3 bases are TGTGCCATCAGGACAGGTCCTAACACTGAAGCTTTCTTT. This chain uses TRBV10-3 with TRBJ1-1, with D perhaps matching TRBD1 (6 bases). The germline gives CDR1 ENHRY, CDR2 SYGVKD. This CDR3 has 13 residues. The ends were cut back, 6 bases at V and 2 bases at J, with 10 bases in the middle.

This sequence joins TRBV5-4 and TRBJ2-4, with 7 bases aligning to TRBD1. The junction had 18 bases not matched to a gene; V was cut back by 3 bases and J by 0 bases. Germline loops: CDR1 SGHNT, CDR2 YYREEE (reference sequence). CDR3 length equals 20 residues. CDR3 in amino acids: CASSSEGTENWFLAKNIQYF. The CDR3 DNA follows: TGTGCCAGCAGCTCAGAGGGGACAGAAAACTGGTTCCTAGCCAAAAACATTCAGTACTTC.